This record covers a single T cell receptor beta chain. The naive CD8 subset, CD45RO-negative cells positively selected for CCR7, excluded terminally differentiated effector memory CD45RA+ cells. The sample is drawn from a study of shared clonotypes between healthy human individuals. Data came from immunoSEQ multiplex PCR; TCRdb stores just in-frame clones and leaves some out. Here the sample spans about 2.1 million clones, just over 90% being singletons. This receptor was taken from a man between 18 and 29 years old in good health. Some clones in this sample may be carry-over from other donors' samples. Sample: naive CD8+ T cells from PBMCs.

The CDR3 coding sequence is TGTGCCAGCAGCTACCCTAGCGGGAGACCCTACAATGAGCAGTTCTTC. As protein: CASSYPSGRPYNEQFF. The V gene is TRBV7-9, the J gene TRBJ2-1, with 10 bases lining up with TRBD2. In germline, CDR1 is SEHNR, CDR2 FQNEAQ (reference sequence). The CDR3 spans 16 residues. V lost 4 bases, J lost 2 bases, and 5 bases stayed unmatched.